This entry lists 25 T cell receptor beta chains sequenced from one sample in a study of blood T cell repertoires in COVID-19. The data were produced by immunoSEQ multiplex PCR, yet TCRdb's version contains in-frame clones alone and is incomplete. The sample has about 190,000 clones, 89% seen once; the top ten hold 6.5% to 8.5%. Sequencing was performed on peripheral blood. The receptors originated from a man aged 35 to 55 with acute or convalescent COVID-19.

The J gene is TRBJ2-7, the V gene TRBV10-3; 7 bases line up with TRBD1. The CDR3 has 12 residues. Germline V CDR1 and CDR2: ENHRY, SYGVKD. After removal of 4 bases from V and 4 bases from J, the junction contained 1 base not matched to a gene. The CDR3 coding sequence is TGTGCCATCAGTGGGGACAGTTACGAGCAGTACTTC. Translated: CAISGDSYEQYF.

The chain carries TRBV7-2 and TRBJ1-1, with TRBD1 matching 8 bases. This CDR3 contains 14 residues. Germline CDR1 and CDR2: SGHTA and FQGNSA. Losses at the gene ends were 8 bases for V and 1 base for J; bases not matched to a gene: 6. The CDR3 DNA sequence: TGTGCCAGCGGACGACAGGGGTGGAACACTGAAGCTTTCTTT. It codes for CASGRQGWNTEAFF.

This sequence joins TRBV7-3 and TRBJ2-1, with 11 nucleotides matching TRBD2. J was trimmed by 7 bases and V by 3 bases; bases with no gene match: 5. The CDR3 contains 15 residues. CDR1 is SGHTA and CDR2 is FQGTGA in the germline V gene. As DNA, the CDR3 is TGTGCCAGCAGCTTTAGCGGGGGGGCCTTTAATGAGCAGTTCTTC. It specifies CASSFSGGAFNEQFF.

In DNA, the CDR3 is TGTGCCAGTAGTATATCATCCGGGGGGGCCCTCACCGGGGAGCTGTTTTTT. Its protein product is CASSISSGGALTGELFF. The chain joins TRBV19 to TRBJ2-2, with 8 bases lining up with TRBD2. Trimming cost V 2 bases and J 4 bases; bases outside gene matches: 9. The CDR3 is 17 amino acids. Per germline, CDR1 LNHDA and CDR2 SQIVND (reference sequence).

This chain links TRBV6-2 or TRBV6-3 with TRBJ2-7; D is possibly TRBD1 (6 bases). Germline V lookup: CDR1 MNHEY, CDR2 SVGEGT. Trimming cost V 4 bases and J 3 bases, with 10 bases left between them. The CDR3 is 13 amino acids. In DNA, the CDR3 is TGTGCCAGCAGTTTTTCAGGGGACTACGAGCAGTACTTC. Its translation is CASSFSGDYEQYF.

V and J are TRBV18 and TRBJ1-3; D unresolved. V was pared by 1 base and J by 4 bases, with 11 bases between. This CDR3 has 15 residues. Per the germline V gene, CDR1 is KGHSH and CDR2 is LQKENI. CDR3 protein: CASSPQREPGNTIYF. CDR3 sequence (DNA): TGTGCCAGCTCACCACAACGGGAACCCGGAAACACCATATATTTT.

The chain joins TRBV4-2 to TRBJ2-2, with 10 bases that match TRBD2. J was trimmed by 7 bases and V by 1 base; bases with no gene match: 6. The germline V gene encodes CDR1 LGHNA and CDR2 YNFKEQ. The CDR3 covers 16 residues. The CDR3 sequence: CASSQGIAGGVGELFF. In nucleotides, the CDR3 is TGTGCCAGCAGCCAAGGGATAGCGGGGGGTGTCGGGGAGCTGTTTTTT.

The chain couples TRBV6-5 to TRBJ1-6; D is possibly TRBD1 (6 bases). This CDR3 comprises 13 residues. Per germline, CDR1 MNHEY and CDR2 SVGAGI. Trimming left V 5 bases short and J 7 bases short, with 9 bases between. CDR3 nucleotides: TGTGCCAGCAGTCCTCAGGGGAATTCACCCCTCCACTTT. Residues: CASSPQGNSPLHF.

The chain combines TRBV7-8 with TRBJ2-3; the D gene is possibly TRBD2 (7 bases). V lost 2 bases, J lost 2 bases, and 17 bases lay in between. This CDR3 is built from 17 residues. Looked up from germline, CDR1 is SGHVS and CDR2 is FQNEAQ. As DNA, the CDR3 is TGTGCCAGCAGCTTACGGGGGGCAGGGGCCTACACAGATACGCAGTATTTT. Translated: CASSLRGAGAYTDTQYF. The variable domain in full, with the rest retrieved from reference TRBV7-8 and TRBJ2-3, is GAGVSQSPRYKVAKRGQDVALRCDPISGHVSLFWYQQALGQGPEFLTYFQNEAQLDKSGLPSDRFFAERPEGSVSTLKIQRTQQEDSAVYLCASSLRGAGAYTDTQYFGPGTRLTVL.

This chain links TRBV7-2 with TRBJ1-1; no definite D call. This CDR3 is built from 13 residues. V was cut by 7 bases and J by 3 bases, with 12 bases left in between. Germline V gene lookup returns CDR1 SGHTA and CDR2 FQGNSA. The CDR3 sequence is CASTKEGDTEAFF. Here the CDR3 DNA reads TGTGCCAGCACCAAGGAGGGAGACACTGAAGCTTTCTTT.

This sequence joins TRBV7-8 and TRBJ1-5; D gene unclear. V was pared by 6 bases and J by 2 bases, with 23 bases between. Germline CDR1 is SGHVS and CDR2 is FQNEAQ. The CDR3 is 18 residues long. CDR3 DNA: TGTGCCAGCAGTCTCCTAGTCTTCGCGACGGTCGGCAATCAGCCCCAGCATTTT. Translated, it gives CASSLLVFATVGNQPQHF.

The V and J genes are TRBV28 and TRBJ2-7; D is uncertain. The CDR3 consists of 12 residues. Trimming cost V 3 bases and J 7 bases, with 10 bases left between them. The germline V gene has CDR1 MDHEN and CDR2 SYDVKM. In nucleotides, the CDR3 is TGTGCCAGCAGTTTGGTAGATCAAGAGCAGTACTTC. As protein: CASSLVDQEQYF. Looking up the rest from reference TRBV28 and TRBJ2-7 gives the full variable domain: DVKVTQSSRYLVKRTGEKVFLECVQDMDHENMFWYRQDPGLGLRLIYFSYDVKMKEKGDIPEGYSVSREKKERFSLILESASTNQTSMYLCASSLVDQEQYFGPGTRLTVT.

J is TRBJ1-2 and V is TRBV6-6; 10 positions match TRBD1. CDR3 length equals 15 residues. J was trimmed by 7 bases and V by 2 bases; bases with no gene match: 7. Germline V gene data show CDR1 as MNHNY and CDR2 as SVGAGI (reference sequence). The CDR3 DNA sequence: TGTGCCAGCAGTTACCCTCGGGACAGGGGAGGTGGCTACACCTTC. This codes for CASSYPRDRGGGYTF.

This chain uses TRBV10-2 with TRBJ1-6; D gene ambiguous. Trimming stripped 2 bases from V and 0 bases from J, with 8 bases between. Germline CDR1 is WSHSY and CDR2 is SAAADI. The CDR3 loop spans 16 amino acids. CDR3 coding DNA: TGCGCCAGCAGTGAGAGGGAGCCCTCCTATAATTCACCCCTCCACTTT. Amino acids: CASSEREPSYNSPLHF.

This chain uses TRBV7-9 with TRBJ2-5; D uncertain. The V gene's germline CDR1 is SEHNR and CDR2 FQNEAQ (reference sequence). The CDR3 sequence is 12 residues long. V was clipped by 5 bases and J by 3 bases, with 7 bases between them. The DNA for the CDR3 is TGTGCCAGCAGCAGGGTAGAAGAGACCCAGTACTTC. This translates into CASSRVEETQYF.

The chain links TRBV19 to TRBJ1-2; weak D call: TRBD1 (5 bases). The V end lost 9 bases, the J end lost 2 bases, and 13 bases lay between the germline ends. From germline, CDR1 is LNHDA and CDR2 SQIVND (reference sequence). This CDR3 region has 13 residues. The CDR3 sequence is CASGSDRNYGYTF. The CDR3 DNA reads as TGTGCCAGCGGATCCGACAGAAACTATGGCTACACCTTC.

The rearrangement joins TRBV21-1 to TRBJ2-7; the table's D gene call, TRBD1, was not cross checked with the DNA. TRBV21-1 is a pseudogene locus. The CDR3 spans 13 residues. The CDR3 region is CASSNKGSYEQYF. The DNA of the CDR3 is TGTGCCAGCAGTAACAAGGGGTCCTACGAGCAGTACTTC.

This rearrangement joins TRBV2 to TRBJ1-2; the D is unclear. The germline gives CDR1 SNHLY, CDR2 FYNNEI. CDR3 length: 16 amino acids. The germline V and J ends were trimmed by 3 bases and 2 bases, with 16 bases remaining between them. The CDR3 nucleotides are TGTGCCAGCAGTGACCCTGGGAGACAAAAAAACTATGGCTACACCTTC. Residues: CASSDPGRQKNYGYTF. Looking up the rest from reference TRBV2 and TRBJ1-2 gives the full variable domain: EPEVTQTPSHQVTQMGQEVILRCVPISNHLYFYWYRQILGQKVEFLVSFYNNEISEKSEIFDDQFSVERPDGSNFTLKIRSTKLEDSAMYFCASSDPGRQKNYGYTFGSGTRLTVV.

This clone was counted a few times. The chain combines TRBV5-1 with TRBJ1-3; weak D call: TRBD1 (5 bases). CDR1 and CDR2 from the germline V gene are SGHRS and YFSETQ. Trimming stripped 1 base from V and 4 bases from J, with 15 bases between. The CDR3 contains 16 residues. CDR3 amino acids: CASSLKFQGGGNTIYF. DNA of the CDR3: TGCGCCAGCAGCTTGAAATTTCAGGGTGGCGGAAACACCATATATTTT.

The rearrangement links TRBV27 to TRBJ1-6; D gene unclear. This CDR3 is 15 amino acids long. Trimming removed 4 bases at V and 6 bases at J, with 13 bases between. Germline CDR1 and CDR2: MNHEY and SMNVEV (reference sequence). CDR3 nucleotide sequence: TGTGCCAGCAGTTCTGCGGGAGTGAGTAATTCACCCCTCCACTTT. The encoded protein is CASSSAGVSNSPLHF.

The V and J genes are TRBV11-2 and TRBJ2-3, with 7 bases fitting TRBD2. The CDR3 is 16 residues long. V shed 1 base, J shed 0 bases, and the junction held 4 bases outside the gene matches. Per the germline V gene, CDR1 is SGHAT and CDR2 is FQNNGV. CDR3 sequence reads: CASSLGGGASTDTQYF. As DNA, the CDR3 is TGTGCCAGCAGCTTAGGCGGGGGAGCTAGCACAGATACGCAGTATTTT.

The V call is TRBV6-6, the J call TRBJ2-5; D possibly corresponds to TRBD2 (7 bases). V gave up 1 base and J gave up 5 bases, with 17 bases separating them. Germline assignment: CDR1 MNHNY and CDR2 SVGAGI (reference sequence). The CDR3 covers 16 residues. The CDR3 DNA sequence: TGTGCCAGCAGTTACTTTCTTGGGGGGGGGCGGGAGACCCAGTACTTC. Its protein product is CASSYFLGGGRETQYF.

In its sample, this clone was seen once. The V and J genes are TRBV4-1 and TRBJ1-4, with 11 bases fitting TRBD1. This CDR3 region has 14 residues. Germline V CDR1 and CDR2: MGHRA, YSYEKL. After removal of 7 bases from V and 10 bases from J, the junction contained 8 bases not matched to a gene. The CDR3 here is CASNFRTGGRKLFF. In DNA form, the CDR3 reads TGCGCCAGCAACTTTAGGACAGGGGGCCGAAAACTGTTTTTT.

To note about this clone: Other DNA sequences in this specimen translate into the identical CDR3. The chain employs TRBV28 and TRBJ1-1; the D gene is possibly TRBD1 (6 bases). This CDR3 region has 15 residues. Trimming removed 4 bases at V and 1 base at J, with 13 bases between. CDR1 is MDHEN, CDR2 SYDVKM, per germline. CDR3 coding DNA: TGTGCCAGCAGTTACCGTGGGGGCGGGAACACTGAAGCTTTCTTT. The encoded protein is CASSYRGGGNTEAFF.

This chain connects TRBV30 to TRBJ1-3, with 9 bases lining up with TRBD1. CDR1 GTSNPN and CDR2 SVGIG come from the germline V gene (reference sequence). The junction had 3 bases not matched to a gene; V was cut back by 4 bases and J by 2 bases. The CDR3 totals 14 residues. As DNA, the CDR3 is TGTGCCTGGATGACAGGGGGGGCTGGAAACACCATATATTTT. Its translation: CAWMTGGAGNTIYF.